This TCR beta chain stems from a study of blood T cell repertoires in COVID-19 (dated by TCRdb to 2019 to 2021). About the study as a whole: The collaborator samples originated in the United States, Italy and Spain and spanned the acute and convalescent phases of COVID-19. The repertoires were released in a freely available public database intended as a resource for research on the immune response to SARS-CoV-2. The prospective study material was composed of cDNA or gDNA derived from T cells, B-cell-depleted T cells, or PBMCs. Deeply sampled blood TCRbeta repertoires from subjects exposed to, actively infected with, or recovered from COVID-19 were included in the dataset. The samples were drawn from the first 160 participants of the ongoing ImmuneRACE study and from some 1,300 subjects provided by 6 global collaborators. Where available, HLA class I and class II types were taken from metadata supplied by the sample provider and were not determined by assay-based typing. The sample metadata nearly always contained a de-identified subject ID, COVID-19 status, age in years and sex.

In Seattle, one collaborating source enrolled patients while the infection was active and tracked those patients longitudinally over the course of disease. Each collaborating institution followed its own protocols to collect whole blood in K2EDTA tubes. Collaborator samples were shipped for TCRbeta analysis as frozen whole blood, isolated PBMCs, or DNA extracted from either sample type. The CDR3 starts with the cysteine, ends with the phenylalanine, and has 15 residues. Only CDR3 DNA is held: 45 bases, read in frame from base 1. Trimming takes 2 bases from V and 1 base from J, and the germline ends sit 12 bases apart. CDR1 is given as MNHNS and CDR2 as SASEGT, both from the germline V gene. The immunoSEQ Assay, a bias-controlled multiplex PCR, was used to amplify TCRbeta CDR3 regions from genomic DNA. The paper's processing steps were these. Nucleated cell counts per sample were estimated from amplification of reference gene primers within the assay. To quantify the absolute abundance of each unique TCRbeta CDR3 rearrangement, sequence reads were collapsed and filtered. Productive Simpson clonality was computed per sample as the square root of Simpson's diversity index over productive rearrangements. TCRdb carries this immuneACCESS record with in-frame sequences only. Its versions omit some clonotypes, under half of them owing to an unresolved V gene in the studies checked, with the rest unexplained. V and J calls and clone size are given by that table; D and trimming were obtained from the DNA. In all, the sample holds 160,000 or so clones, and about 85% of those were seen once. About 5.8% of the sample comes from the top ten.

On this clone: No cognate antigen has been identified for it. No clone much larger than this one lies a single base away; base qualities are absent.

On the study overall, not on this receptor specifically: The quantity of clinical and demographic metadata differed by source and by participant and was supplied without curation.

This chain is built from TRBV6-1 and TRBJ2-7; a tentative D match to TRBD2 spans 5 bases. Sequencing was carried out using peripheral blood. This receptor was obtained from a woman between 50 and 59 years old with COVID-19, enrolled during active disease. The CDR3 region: CASSESVGESYEQYF. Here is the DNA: TGTGCCAGCAGTGAATCTGTGGGAGAATCCTACGAGCAGTACTTC.